This is a list of T cell receptor beta chains from one sample in a study of regulatory T cells in long-lasting Graves disease. One entry per CDR3 protein, called by TCRdb with MiXCR from the multiplex PCR reads. The repertoire holds a few hundred thousand distinct CDR3 sequences, with 20% to 25% as singletons. The source material was peripheral blood mononuclear cells (PBMCs), sampled when the disease was refractory, from a patient treated with antithyroid drugs. Every receptor here comes from a female donor with Graves disease. The CDR3 runs from the conserved cysteine through the conserved F or W. A D gene is named only where the DNA matches it firmly. Clone size is not always given. Where it is, it says once, few, many or a class for expanded clones.

J gene | V gene | D gene | clone size | CDR3 DNA | CDR3 protein
TRBJ1-5 | TRBV12-3/TRBV12-4 | . | few | TGTGCCAGCAGACAGGGTTATGAGAATCAGCCCCAGCATTTT | CASRQGYENQPQHF
TRBJ1-1 | TRBV7-9 | . | . | TGTGCCGGAGACGACAAGAACACTGAAGCTTTCTTT | CAGDDKNTEAFF
TRBJ2-7 | TRBV30 | TRBD1 | . | TGTGCCTATATGGGACAGGGTTGGAACGAGCAGTACTTC | CAYMGQGWNEQYF
TRBJ2-7 | TRBV2 | . | many | TGTGCCAGCAGCCCTGACGGGGTGGCCGAGCAGTACTTC | CASSPDGVAEQYF
TRBJ1-2 | TRBV12-3/TRBV12-4 | . | many | TGTGCCAGCAGTCCCGACAGAGCCTATGGCTACACCTTC | CASSPDRAYGYTF
TRBJ1-2 | TRBV20-1 | . | . | TGCAGTGCAGGGGACGGATCAAACTATGGCTACACCTTC | CSAGDGSNYGYTF
TRBJ2-7 | TRBV14 | TRBD2 | few | TGTGCCAGCAGCCAAGATTTAACTAGCGGGACTTACGAGCAGTACTTC | CASSQDLTSGTYEQYF
TRBJ2-7 | TRBV2 | . | few | TGTGCCAGCAGTCCCAGGACGGTGTCCTACGGGCAGTACTTC | CASSPRTVSYGQYF
TRBJ1-1 | TRBV30 | . | . | TGTGCCTGGAGTCAAGGGAGTGATGGTTCTGAAGCTTTCTTT | CAWSQGSDGSEAFF
TRBJ2-7 | TRBV6-1 | . | many | TGTGCCAGCAGATCCTCCGGGACGGGCGAGCAGTACTTC | CASRSSGTGEQYF
TRBJ1-5 | TRBV20-1 | . | few | TGCAGTGCTAGAGACAGTGGCAATCAGCCCCAGCATTTT | CSARDSGNQPQHF
TRBJ1-4 | TRBV4-3 | TRBD1 | . | TGCGCCAGCAGCTCACAGGGGGCGGAGGGTGAAAAACTGTTTTTT | CASSSQGAEGEKLFF
TRBJ2-5 | TRBV7-9 | . | few | TGTGCCAGCAGTCAGCGACAGGTCGGAGAGACCCAGTACTTC | CASSQRQVGETQYF
TRBJ1-6 | TRBV20-1 | TRBD1 | few | TGCAGTGCCCGGGGACAGGGAGAAACCTATAATTCACCCCTCCACTTT | CSARGQGETYNSPLHF
TRBJ2-5 | TRBV5-6 | . | few | TGTGCCAGCAGCTTGGTTACTAGTCGAGGGGAGACCCAGTACTTC | CASSLVTSRGETQYF
TRBJ2-7 | TRBV30 | . | . | TGTGCCTGGAGGGGAGCCTACGAGCAGTACTTC | CAWRGAYEQYF
TRBJ2-7 | TRBV20-1 | . | few | TGCAGTGCTAGAGGCCCAGGGGCAAACGAGCAGTACTTC | CSARGPGANEQYF
TRBJ1-2 | TRBV7-2 | . | many | TGTGCCAGCAGCCCAGGGGCAGATGTGTGGGGCTACACCTTC | CASSPGADVWGYTF
TRBJ1-6 | TRBV12-3/TRBV12-4 | . | . | TGTGCCAACAAACGGACCTATAATTCACCCCTCCACTTT | CANKRTYNSPLHF
TRBJ2-1 | TRBV20-1 | TRBD2 | few | TGCAGTGCGAACCCGGGACTAGCGGGAGTATTTGACAATGAGCAGTTCTTC | CSANPGLAGVFDNEQFF
TRBJ2-1 | TRBV20-1 | . | . | TGCAGTGCCAAATCAAGTACGGCAGGGGCATACAATGAGCAGTTCTTC | CSAKSSTAGAYNEQFF
TRBJ1-1 | TRBV6-1 | . | many | TGTGCCAGCAGTCCGGAGTTCACTGAAGCTTTCTTT | CASSPEFTEAFF
TRBJ2-7 | TRBV15 | . | . | TGTGCCACCAGCACGAGGCCCGCGAGCTACGAGCAGTACTTC | CATSTRPASYEQYF
TRBJ2-7 | TRBV4-3 | TRBD2 | . | TGCGCCAGCAGCCAAGAGACTAGCGGCACCTACGAGCAGTACTTC | CASSQETSGTYEQYF
TRBJ1-6 | TRBV25-1 | . | . | TGTGCCAGCAGTGGCGACAGGAGGAATTCACCCCTCCACTTT | CASSGDRRNSPLHF
TRBJ1-5 | TRBV19 | . | few | TGTGCCAGTAGTATGAATAGGGGTAGGAGCAATCAGCCCCAGCATTTT | CASSMNRGRSNQPQHF
TRBJ2-5 | TRBV2 | . | many | TGTGCCAGCAGTCACGACGGGACCCAGTACTTC | CASSHDGTQYF
TRBJ1-1 | TRBV2 | . | many | TGTGCCAGCAGGCGTGGCAGGGAGGAATCTGAAGCTTTCTTT | CASRRGREESEAFF
TRBJ1-2 | TRBV7-2 | . | . | TGTGCCAGCAGCTTCTCACGGGACGATGGCTACACCTTC | CASSFSRDDGYTF
TRBJ1-5 | TRBV6-2/TRBV6-3 | . | . | TGTGCCAGCAGTTACGGATCTTATCAGCCCCAGCATTTT | CASSYGSYQPQHF
TRBJ1-5 | TRBV2 | . | many | TGTGCCAGCAGCCGCGAGGGGTTGAGAAATCAGCCCCAGCATTTT | CASSREGLRNQPQHF
TRBJ1-5 | TRBV19 | TRBD1 | . | TGTGCCAGTACCCCAATCCGACAGGGACGAGGTCAGCCCCAGCATTTT | CASTPIRQGRGQPQHF
TRBJ1-6 | TRBV12-3/TRBV12-4 | . | . | TGTGCCAGCAGTCCGAAACCGAACTATAATTCACCCCTCCACTTT | CASSPKPNYNSPLHF
TRBJ1-4 | TRBV7-9 | . | many | TGTGCCAGCAGCTTAAATAGGGATAATGAAAAACTGTTTTTT | CASSLNRDNEKLFF
TRBJ1-5 | TRBV7-9 | TRBD1 | few | TGTGCCAGCAGCTTAACCCTGACAGGGGTTCGCAATCAGCCCCAGCATTTT | CASSLTLTGVRNQPQHF
TRBJ2-2 | TRBV6-1 | . | many | TGTGCCAGCAGTCAGGGACATTCGAACACCGGGGAGCTGTTTTTT | CASSQGHSNTGELFF
TRBJ2-1 | TRBV7-2 | . | . | TGTGCCAGCAGCTTAGCCGGCAGGGCCTACAATGAGCAGTTCTTC | CASSLAGRAYNEQFF
TRBJ1-4 | TRBV6-1 | TRBD1 | many | TGTGCCAGCAGTGAAGCGGGCGGGACAGCAATAACTAATGAAAAACTGTTTTTT | CASSEAGGTAITNEKLFF
TRBJ1-1 | TRBV5-1 | . | many | TGCGCCAGCAGCTTGGCCCTGGGGACCCCTGAAGCTTTCTTT | CASSLALGTPEAFF
TRBJ2-5 | TRBV10-3 | TRBD2 | many | TGTGCCATCAGTGAGTCAGGCGGGAGAGCAGAGACCCAGTACTTC | CAISESGGRAETQYF
TRBJ1-1 | TRBV10-3 | . | . | TGTGCCATCCGTGTTGGCCCGAACACTGAAGCTTTCTTT | CAIRVGPNTEAFF
TRBJ1-5 | TRBV28 | . | many | TGTGCCAGCAGTTTATCCCTCGGGAACAATCAGCCCCAGCATTTT | CASSLSLGNNQPQHF
TRBJ2-7 | TRBV6-5 | TRBD1 | few | TGTGCCAGCAGTTATGCAGGGGGTGGGACCTACGAGCAGTACTTC | CASSYAGGGTYEQYF
TRBJ2-5 | TRBV13 | . | many | TGTGCCAGCAGCTTAAGGGTAGCGGTACAAGAGACCCAGTACTTC | CASSLRVAVQETQYF